This TCR beta chain was sequenced for a study of shared clonotypes between healthy human individuals. The overall study: Three plates were used per donor for CD4 naive, three for CD4 memory, two for CD8 naive and one for CD8 memory. Points from the study as a whole: Specimens sampled were limited to blood, with tissue repertoires likely differing. Researchers found naive subsets generally carried larger estimated richness than memory subsets.

This clone was recorded a few times. Its antigen is still unknown. There are 14 residues in the CDR3. The germline V gene has CDR1 MDHEN and CDR2 SYDVKM. Trimming stripped 5 bases from V and 7 bases from J, with 15 bases between. This table comes from immunoSEQ multiplex PCR, and its TCRdb copy is limited to in-frame clones, with some not included. The table lists fewer than 1.4 million clones, approximately 80% of them singletons. The sequence derives from a man in his late teens or twenties in good health. Some clones in this sample may be carry-over from other donors' samples. Source material: memory CD4+ T cells from PBMCs. Stated subset: CD45RA-negative fraction. This chain links TRBV28 with TRBJ1-3; D is uncertain. CDR3 sequence (DNA): TGTGCCAGCAGTCCTGGAGGGTTCCGGAACACCATATATTTT. Encoded protein: CASSPGGFRNTIYF.